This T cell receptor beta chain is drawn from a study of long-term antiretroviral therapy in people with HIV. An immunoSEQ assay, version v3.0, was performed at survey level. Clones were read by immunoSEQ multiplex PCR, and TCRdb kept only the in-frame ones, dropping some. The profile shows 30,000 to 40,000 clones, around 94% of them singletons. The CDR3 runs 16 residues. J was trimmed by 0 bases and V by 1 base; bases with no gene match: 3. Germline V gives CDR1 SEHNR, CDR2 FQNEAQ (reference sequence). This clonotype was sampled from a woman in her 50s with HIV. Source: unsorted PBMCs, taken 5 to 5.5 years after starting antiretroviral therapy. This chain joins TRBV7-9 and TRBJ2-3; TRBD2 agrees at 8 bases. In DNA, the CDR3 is TGTGCCAGCAGCTTAGATCGGGGGGGGAGCACAGATACGCAGTATTTT. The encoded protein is CASSLDRGGSTDTQYF.